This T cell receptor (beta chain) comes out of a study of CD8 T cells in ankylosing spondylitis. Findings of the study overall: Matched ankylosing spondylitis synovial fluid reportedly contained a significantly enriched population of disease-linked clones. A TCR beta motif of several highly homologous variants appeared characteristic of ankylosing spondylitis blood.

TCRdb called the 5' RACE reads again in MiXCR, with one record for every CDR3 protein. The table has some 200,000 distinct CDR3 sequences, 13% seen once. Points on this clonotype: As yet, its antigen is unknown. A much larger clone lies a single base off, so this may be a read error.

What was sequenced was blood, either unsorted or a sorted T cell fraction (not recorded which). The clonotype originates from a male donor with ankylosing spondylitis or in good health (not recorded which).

The CDR3 coding sequence is TGTGGCAGCCAGACGGGGAATTCACCCCTCCACTTT. Translation gives CGSQTGNSPLHF. The chain couples TRBV27 to TRBJ1-6; no reliable D call. The V gene's germline CDR1 is MNHEY and CDR2 SMNVEV (reference sequence). The CDR3 sequence is 12 residues long.